One and the same sample provided the 11 T cell receptor beta chains below, sequenced in a study of cytomegalovirus exposure and HLA in healthy donors. Assay: immunoSEQ multiplex PCR; the TCRdb copy retains only in-frame clones and omits some. The top ten clones hold roughly 1.2% of a sample with about 130,000 clones, nearly 90% of them seen once. The sequenced sample consisted of PBMCs. The source is a woman aged 18-30 years in good health and CMV-seronegative.

V gene TRBV6-1 combines with J gene TRBJ2-3, with 9 bases lining up with TRBD2. The germline CDR1 and CDR2 sequences are MNHNS and SASEGT. CDR3 length: 15 residues. After removal of 2 bases from V and 1 base from J, the junction contained 1 base not matched to a gene. This CDR3 reads CASSEIAGGTDTQYF. The DNA of the CDR3 is TGTGCCAGCAGTGAAATAGCGGGGGGCACAGATACGCAGTATTTT.

This chain uses TRBV6-1 with TRBJ1-2; 7 bases map to TRBD1. Trimming cost V 1 base and J 4 bases; bases outside gene matches: 6. The CDR3 extends over 15 amino acids. Germline V CDR1 and CDR2: MNHNS, SASEGT. The CDR3 region is CASSEVGGTVYGYTF. In DNA, the CDR3 is TGTGCCAGCAGTGAAGTAGGGGGCACGGTCTATGGCTACACCTTC.

V and J are TRBV9 and TRBJ2-2, with TRBD2 matching over 7 bases. The length of the CDR3 is 15 residues. J gave up 2 bases and V 0 bases, and 1 base lay outside the gene matches. Looked up from germline, CDR1 is SGDLS and CDR2 is YYNGEE. For the CDR3, the DNA is TGTGCCAGCAGCGTAGCGGGGGGTAACACCGGGGAGCTGTTTTTT. Encoded protein: CASSVAGGNTGELFF.

This clone has a single count. This chain links TRBV21-1 with TRBJ2-7; the D call TRBD2 from the table was never checked on the DNA. TRBV21-1 is a recognized pseudogene. The CDR3 contains 23 residues. The chain's CDR3 is CASSKVERPHAGLAGGRIYEQYF. The CDR3, as DNA: TGTGCCAGCAGCAAAGTCGAGCGGCCACACGCGGGACTAGCGGGGGGGCGGATCTACGAGCAGTACTTC.

CDR3 protein: CASRRQLGTEAFF. For the CDR3, the DNA is TGTGCCAGCAGGAGACAGCTGGGCACTGAAGCTTTCTTT. The V and J genes are TRBV5-6 and TRBJ1-1, with a possible D match to TRBD1 (5 bases). V lost 5 bases and J lost 4, with 12 bases in between. From germline, CDR1 is SGHDT and CDR2 YYEEEE. This CDR3 comprises 13 residues.

The V and J genes are TRBV2 and TRBJ1-1; D is possibly TRBD1 (6 bases). The germline V gene encodes CDR1 SNHLY and CDR2 FYNNEI. The CDR3 is made up of 14 amino acids. V lost 4 bases to trimming and J lost 3 bases, with 12 bases between them. CDR3 nucleotides: TGTGCCAGCAGTGTTGCGGGGGGCTACACTGAAGCTTTCTTT. Translating gives CASSVAGGYTEAFF.

The CDR3 DNA reads as TGTGCCAGCAGTTACGACTCGGACACTGAAGCTTTCTTT. Amino acid sequence: CASSYDSDTEAFF. The rearrangement joins TRBV6-5 to TRBJ1-1; D is unresolved. Germline V gene lookup returns CDR1 MNHEY and CDR2 SVGAGI. Trimming stripped 2 bases from V and 3 bases from J, with 7 bases between. There are 13 residues in the CDR3.

The rearrangement uses TRBV2 and TRBJ1-2, with 7 bases lining up with TRBD1. The germline V gene encodes CDR1 SNHLY and CDR2 FYNNEI. The trim removed 4 bases at V and 5 bases at J, leaving 4 bases unmatched. There are 13 residues in the CDR3. The CDR3: CASSGGTEYGYTF. CDR3 bases: TGTGCCAGCAGTGGTGGGACAGAGTATGGCTACACCTTC. Combining the CDR3 with reference TRBV2 and TRBJ1-2 gives the whole variable domain EPEVTQTPSHQVTQMGQEVILRCVPISNHLYFYWYRQILGQKVEFLVSFYNNEISEKSEIFDDQFSVERPDGSNFTLKIRSTKLEDSAMYFCASSGGTEYGYTFGSGTRLTVV.

The chain is built from TRBV5-6 and TRBJ2-1, with TRBD2 identical over 11 bases. The CDR3 length is 15 residues. The J segment lost 9 bases and the V segment lost 7 bases, leaving 12 bases of the junction unmatched. Germline V CDR1 and CDR2: SGHDT, YYEEEE. Written as DNA, the CDR3 is TGTGCCAGCGTTTTGGGGCTAGCGGGGGGTGTTGAGCAGTTCTTC. It codes for CASVLGLAGGVEQFF.

The chain combines TRBV6-5 with TRBJ1-2; weak D call: TRBD1 (6 bases). CDR3 length: 11 residues. V lost 2 bases to trimming and J lost 13 bases, with 11 bases between them. The germline V gene encodes CDR1 MNHEY and CDR2 SVGAGI. The CDR3 is CASSYPGARTF. CDR3 nucleotides: TGTGCCAGCAGTTACCCAGGGGCCCGCACCTTC.

The chain is built from TRBV11-3 and TRBJ2-1; weak D call: TRBD2 (5 bases). Germline V lookup: CDR1 SGHNT, CDR2 YENEEA. The V gene lost 5 bases and the J gene lost 7 bases, with 9 bases spanning the gap. The length of the CDR3 is 12 residues. The CDR3 DNA sequence: TGTGCCAGCAGCACGGGGATAAATGAGCAGTTCTTC. It yields the protein CASSTGINEQFF.